One sample yielded the 2 T cell receptor beta chains listed below, sequenced in a study of Tregs in tolerant kidney transplant recipients. Profiling relied on immunoSEQ multiplex PCR, and the TCRdb table lists in-frame clones only, not all of them. The sample shows about 14,000 clones, and 25% to 30% sits with its ten largest clones. The nonmyeloablative bone marrow transplants came from related graft donors, with transient mixed chimerism. The sample here was CD8+ T cells from blood (PBMCs), taken 6 months after the transplant. These receptors originate from a human patient who received a combined kidney and bone marrow transplant. The graft donor may have contributed some T cells.

A word on this clone: The read is 3 residues too short to cover the CDR3 end, so that end is filled in from the germline J gene. The chain carries TRBV7-2 and TRBJ2-5, with 7 bases aligning to TRBD1. V shed 3 bases and J 5 bases; nucleotides not matched to a gene: 6. The germline gives CDR1 SGHTA, CDR2 FQGNSA. The CDR3 has 14 residues. The CDR3 is CASSFTGAQETQYF. The CDR3 bases that were read are TGTGCCAGCAGCTTCACAGGGGCTCAGGAGACC.

On this clone: The read terminates 3 residues ahead of where the CDR3 ends, so the germline J gene completes it. This chain joins TRBV7-6 and TRBJ2-7; 8 positions match TRBD1. V trimming: 1 base; J trimming: 4 bases; junction bases outside the gene matches: 0. CDR1 SGHVS and CDR2 FNYEAQ come from the germline V gene. The CDR3 totals 13 residues. CDR3 DNA (partial): TGTGCCAGCAGCTTAGGGACAGGGTACGAG. Translating gives CASSLGTGYE. The full CDR3 sequence reads CASSLGTGYEQYF.